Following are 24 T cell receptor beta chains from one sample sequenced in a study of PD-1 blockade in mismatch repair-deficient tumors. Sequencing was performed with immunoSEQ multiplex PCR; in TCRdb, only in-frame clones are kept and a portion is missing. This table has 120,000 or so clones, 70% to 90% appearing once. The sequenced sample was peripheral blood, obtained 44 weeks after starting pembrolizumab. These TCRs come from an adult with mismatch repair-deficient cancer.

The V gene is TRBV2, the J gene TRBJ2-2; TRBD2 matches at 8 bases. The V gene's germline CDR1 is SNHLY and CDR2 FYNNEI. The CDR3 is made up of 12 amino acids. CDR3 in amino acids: CGLARNTGELFF. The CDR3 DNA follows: TGTGGACTAGCGCGTAACACCGGGGAGCTGTTTTTT.

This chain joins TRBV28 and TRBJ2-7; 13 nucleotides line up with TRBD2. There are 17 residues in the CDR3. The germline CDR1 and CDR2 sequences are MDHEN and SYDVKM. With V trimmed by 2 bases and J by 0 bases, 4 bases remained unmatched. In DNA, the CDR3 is TGTGCCAGCAGTTTACTACTAGCGGGAGGGGCCTCCTACGAGCAGTACTTC. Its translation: CASSLLLAGGASYEQYF.

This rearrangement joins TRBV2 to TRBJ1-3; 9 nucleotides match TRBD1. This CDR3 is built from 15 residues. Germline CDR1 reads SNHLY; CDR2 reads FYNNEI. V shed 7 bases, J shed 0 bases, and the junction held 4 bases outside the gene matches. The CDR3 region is CASNQQGASGNTIYF. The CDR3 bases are TGTGCCAGCAACCAACAGGGGGCCTCTGGAAACACCATATATTTT.

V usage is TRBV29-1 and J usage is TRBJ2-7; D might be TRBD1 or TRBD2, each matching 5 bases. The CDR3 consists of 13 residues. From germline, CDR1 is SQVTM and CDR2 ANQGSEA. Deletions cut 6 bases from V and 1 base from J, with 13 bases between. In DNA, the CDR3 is TGCAGCGTCCCGGGGCTTTCATCCTACGAGCAGTACTTC. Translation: CSVPGLSSYEQYF.

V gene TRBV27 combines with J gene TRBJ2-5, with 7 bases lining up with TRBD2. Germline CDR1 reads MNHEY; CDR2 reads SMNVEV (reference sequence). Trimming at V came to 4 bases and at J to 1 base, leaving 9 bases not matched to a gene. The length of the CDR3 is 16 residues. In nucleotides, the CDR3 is TGTGCCAGCAGTTCTTGGGGAGGGCGGCCCCAAGAGACCCAGTACTTC. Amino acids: CASSSWGGRPQETQYF.

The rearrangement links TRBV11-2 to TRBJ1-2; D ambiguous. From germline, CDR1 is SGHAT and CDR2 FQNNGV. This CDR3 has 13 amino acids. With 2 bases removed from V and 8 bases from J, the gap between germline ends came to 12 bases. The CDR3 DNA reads TGTGCCAGCAGCTTAAGATCGAGGAGCGGCTACACCTTC. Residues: CASSLRSRSGYTF.

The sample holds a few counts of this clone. This CDR3 reads CAWSNGTGGTF. The CDR3 region has the DNA TGTGCCTGGAGTAACGGGACAGGGGGCACCTTC. This chain uses TRBV30 with TRBJ1-2, with 11 bases fitting TRBD1. The V gene end was trimmed by 2 bases and the J gene end by 13 bases; junction bases not matched to a gene: 3. Germline V gene sequence: CDR1 GTSNPN, CDR2 SVGIG (reference sequence). This CDR3 spans 11 amino acids.

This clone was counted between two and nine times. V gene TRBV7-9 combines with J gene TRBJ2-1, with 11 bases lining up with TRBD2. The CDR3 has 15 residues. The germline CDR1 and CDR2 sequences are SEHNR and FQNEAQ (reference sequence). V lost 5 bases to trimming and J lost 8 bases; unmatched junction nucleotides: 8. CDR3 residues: CASSQTSGRSYEQFF. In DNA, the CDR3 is TGTGCCAGCAGCCAAACTAGCGGGAGAAGCTATGAGCAGTTCTTC.

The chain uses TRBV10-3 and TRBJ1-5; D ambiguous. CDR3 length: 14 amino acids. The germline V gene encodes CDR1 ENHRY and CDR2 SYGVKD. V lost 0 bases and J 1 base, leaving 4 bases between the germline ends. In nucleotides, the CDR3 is TGTGCCATCAGTGAGTCAGGGAGCAATCAGCCCCAGCATTTT. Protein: CAISESGSNQPQHF.

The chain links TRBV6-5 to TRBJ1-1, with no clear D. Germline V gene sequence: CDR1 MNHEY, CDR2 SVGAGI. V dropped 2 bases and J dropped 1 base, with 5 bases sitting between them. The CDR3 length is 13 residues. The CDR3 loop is CASSYDGNTEAFF. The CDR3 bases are TGTGCCAGCAGTTACGACGGGAACACTGAAGCTTTCTTT.

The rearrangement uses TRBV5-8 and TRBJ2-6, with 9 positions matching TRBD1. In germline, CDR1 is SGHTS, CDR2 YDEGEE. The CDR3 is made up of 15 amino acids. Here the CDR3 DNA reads TGTGGCACGGGACAGGGCACCTCTGGGGCCAACGTCCTGACTTTC. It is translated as CGTGQGTSGANVLTF. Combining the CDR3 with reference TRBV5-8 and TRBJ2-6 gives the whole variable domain EAGVTQSPTHLIKTRGQQATLRCSPISGHTSVYWYQQALGLGLQFLLWYDEGEERNRGNFPPRFSGRQFPNYSSELNVNALELEDSALYLCGTGQGTSGANVLTFGAGSRLTVL.

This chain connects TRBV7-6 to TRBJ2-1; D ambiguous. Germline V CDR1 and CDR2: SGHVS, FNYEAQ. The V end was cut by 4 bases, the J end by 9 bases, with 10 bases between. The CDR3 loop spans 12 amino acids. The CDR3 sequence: CASSSSAIEQFF. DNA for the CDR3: TGTGCCAGCAGCTCCTCCGCGATTGAGCAGTTCTTC.

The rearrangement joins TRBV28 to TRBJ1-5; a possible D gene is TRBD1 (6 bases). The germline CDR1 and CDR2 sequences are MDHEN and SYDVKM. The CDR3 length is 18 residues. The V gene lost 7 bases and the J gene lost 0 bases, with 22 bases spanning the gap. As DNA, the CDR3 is TGTGCCAGCACCGACCACGGGCAGGGGCTCGATAGCAATCAGCCCCAGCATTTT. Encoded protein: CASTDHGQGLDSNQPQHF.

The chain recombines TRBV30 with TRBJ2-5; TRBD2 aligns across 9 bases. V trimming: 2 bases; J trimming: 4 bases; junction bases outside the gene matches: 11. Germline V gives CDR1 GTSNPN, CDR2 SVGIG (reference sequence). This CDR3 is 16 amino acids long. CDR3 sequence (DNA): TGTGCCTGGAGTACTCGAGCGGGGGGCTGGGGAGAGACCCAGTACTTC. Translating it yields CAWSTRAGGWGETQYF. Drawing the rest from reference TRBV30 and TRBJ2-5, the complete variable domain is SQTIHQWPATLVQPVGSPLSLECTVEGTSNPNLYWYRQAAGRGLQLLFYSVGIGQISSEVPQNLSASRPQDRQFILSSKKLLLSDSGFYLCAWSTRAGGWGETQYFGPGTRLLVL.

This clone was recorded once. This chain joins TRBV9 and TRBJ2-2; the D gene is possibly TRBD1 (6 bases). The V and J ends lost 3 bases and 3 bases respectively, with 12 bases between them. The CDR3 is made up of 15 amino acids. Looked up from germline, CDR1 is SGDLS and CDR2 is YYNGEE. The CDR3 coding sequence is TGTGCCAGCAGCGCTCCGACAGGATACACCGGGGAGCTGTTTTTT. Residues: CASSAPTGYTGELFF.

The CDR3 sequence is CAWSGDYTDTQYF. DNA of the CDR3: TGTGCCTGGAGCGGCGACTACACAGATACGCAGTATTTT. The chain uses TRBV30 and TRBJ2-3; tentatively, D is TRBD2 (5 bases). This CDR3 has 13 residues. V was trimmed by 3 bases and J by 2 bases, leaving 9 bases between them. Germline V lookup: CDR1 GTSNPN, CDR2 SVGIG (reference sequence).

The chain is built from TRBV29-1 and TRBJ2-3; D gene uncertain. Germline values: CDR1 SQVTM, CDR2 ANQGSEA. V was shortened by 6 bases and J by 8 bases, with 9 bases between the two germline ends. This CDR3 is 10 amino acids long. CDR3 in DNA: TGCAGCGTCGTAGAAGTTACGCAGTATTTT. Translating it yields CSVVEVTQYF.

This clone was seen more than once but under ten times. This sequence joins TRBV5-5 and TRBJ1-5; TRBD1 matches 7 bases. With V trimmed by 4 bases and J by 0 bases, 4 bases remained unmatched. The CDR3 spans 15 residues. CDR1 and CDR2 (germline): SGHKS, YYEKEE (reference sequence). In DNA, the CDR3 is TGTGCCAGCAGCACTGGGACAGCTAGCAATCAGCCCCAGCATTTT. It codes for CASSTGTASNQPQHF.

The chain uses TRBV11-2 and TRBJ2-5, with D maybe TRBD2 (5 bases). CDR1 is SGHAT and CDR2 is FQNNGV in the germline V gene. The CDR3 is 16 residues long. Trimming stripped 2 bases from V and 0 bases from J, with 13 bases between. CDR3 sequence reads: CASSLIPAAYQETQYF. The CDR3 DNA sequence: TGTGCCAGCAGCTTAATCCCAGCGGCCTACCAAGAGACCCAGTACTTC.

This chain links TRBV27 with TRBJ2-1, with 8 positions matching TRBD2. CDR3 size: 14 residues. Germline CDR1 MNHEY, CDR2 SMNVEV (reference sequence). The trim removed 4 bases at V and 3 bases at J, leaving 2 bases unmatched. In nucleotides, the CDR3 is TGTGCCAGCAGTTCCCTAGCGGGCTACAATGAGCAGTTCTTC. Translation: CASSSLAGYNEQFF.

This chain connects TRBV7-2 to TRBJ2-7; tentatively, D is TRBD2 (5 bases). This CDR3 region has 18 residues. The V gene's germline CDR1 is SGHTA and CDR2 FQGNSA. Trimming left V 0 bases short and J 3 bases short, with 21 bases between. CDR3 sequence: CASSLAVSVGNIRYEQYF. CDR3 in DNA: TGTGCCAGCAGCTTAGCGGTTAGTGTCGGGAATATCCGCTACGAGCAGTACTTC.

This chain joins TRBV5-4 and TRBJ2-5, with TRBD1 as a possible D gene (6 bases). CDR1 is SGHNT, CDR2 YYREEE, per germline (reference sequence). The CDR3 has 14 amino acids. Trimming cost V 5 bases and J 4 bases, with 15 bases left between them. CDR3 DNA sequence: TGTGCCAGCAGTACTGGGGGCGAGTTAGAGACCCAGTACTTC. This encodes CASSTGGELETQYF.

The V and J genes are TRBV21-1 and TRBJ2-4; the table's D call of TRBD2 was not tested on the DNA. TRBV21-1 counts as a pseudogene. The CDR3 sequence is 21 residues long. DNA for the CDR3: TGTGCCAGCAGCACGGGACAGGGGGAACTAGCGGGAGAAGGTGCCAAAAACATTCAGTACTTC. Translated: CASSTGQGELAGEGAKNIQYF.

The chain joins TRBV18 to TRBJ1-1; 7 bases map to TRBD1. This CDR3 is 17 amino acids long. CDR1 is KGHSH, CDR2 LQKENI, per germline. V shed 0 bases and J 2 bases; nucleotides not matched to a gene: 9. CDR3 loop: CASSPPNGQAFNTEAFF. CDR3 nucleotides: TGTGCCAGCTCACCACCGAACGGACAGGCATTTAACACTGAAGCTTTCTTT.